The 15 T cell receptor beta chains below come from one sample, sequenced in a study of CD8+ T cells in alopecia areata. The authors extracted RNA and reverse transcribed it into cDNA as the sequencing template. The table came from immunoSEQ multiplex PCR; TCRdb's copy has only in-frame clones and leaves some out. This sample has approximately 200,000 clones; roughly three fifths occur once, and the top ten carry about 3%. Treatment meaning: oral pan-JAK inhibitor, 5-10 mg twice daily. The input for sequencing was CD4+ T cells sorted from blood, taken at week 4, from a patient treated with tofacitinib. The origin of the receptors is a human donor with alopecia areata.

The gene calls are TRBV27 and TRBJ1-5, with a tentative D call TRBD1 (5 bases). This CDR3 contains 13 residues. The V and J ends lost 4 bases and 4 bases respectively, with 8 bases between them. Germline assignment: CDR1 MNHEY and CDR2 SMNVEV (reference sequence). The chain's CDR3 is CASSYRFNQPQHF. The CDR3 DNA is TGTGCCAGCAGTTACAGGTTTAATCAGCCCCAGCATTTT.

This chain connects TRBV29-1 to TRBJ2-4; D is possibly TRBD2 (7 bases). The CDR3 totals 15 residues. V dropped 5 bases and J dropped 1 base, with 15 bases sitting between them. Looked up from germline, CDR1 is SQVTM and CDR2 is ANQGSEA. DNA of the CDR3: TGCAGCGTTCCCGGTGGGGGGGCTGCCAAAAACATTCAGTACTTC. Amino acids: CSVPGGGAAKNIQYF. The full variable domain, with the rest looked up from reference TRBV29-1 and TRBJ2-4, is SAVISQKPSRDICQRGTSLTIQCQVDSQVTMMFWYRQQPGQSLTLIATANQGSEATYESGFVIDKFPISRPNLTFSTLTVSNMSPEDSSIYLCSVPGGGAAKNIQYFGAGTRLSVL.

The gene calls are TRBV7-2 and TRBJ2-3, with TRBD1 as a possible D gene (6 bases). There are 16 residues in the CDR3. Germline V CDR1 and CDR2: SGHTA, FQGNSA. The ends were cut back, 3 bases at V and 2 bases at J, with 15 bases in the middle. CDR3 nucleotide sequence: TGTGCCAGCAGCTTTCAGGGGTGGCGGAACACAGATACGCAGTATTTT. It codes for CASSFQGWRNTDTQYF. Variable domain in full (rest from reference TRBV7-2 and TRBJ2-3): GAGVSQSPSNKVTEKGKDVELRCDPISGHTALYWYRQSLGQGLEFLIYFQGNSAPDKSGLPSDRFSAERTGGSVSTLTIQRTQQEDSAVYLCASSFQGWRNTDTQYFGPGTRLTVL.

This clone occurred a few times. The chain recombines TRBV11-1 with TRBJ2-1; 10 bases match TRBD2. V was pared by 11 bases and J by 4 bases, with 8 bases of the junction left unmatched. This CDR3 has 14 residues. Germline CDR1 and CDR2: SGHAT and FQDESV (reference sequence). The CDR3 sequence: CAGGLGLAYNEQFF. In DNA form, the CDR3 reads TGTGCCGGGGGTTTGGGACTAGCGTACAATGAGCAGTTCTTC.

This chain joins TRBV19 and TRBJ1-2; TRBD1 aligns across 7 bases. The V gene end was trimmed by 6 bases and the J gene end by 6 bases; junction bases not matched to a gene: 13. CDR3 size: 15 residues. Looked up from germline, CDR1 is LNHDA and CDR2 is SQIVND (reference sequence). The CDR3 loop is CASRASGTAKHGYTF. CDR3 nucleotide sequence: TGTGCCAGTAGGGCCTCCGGGACAGCCAAACATGGCTACACCTTC.

The chain joins TRBV30 to TRBJ2-1, with 7 bases that match TRBD2. The CDR3 consists of 14 residues. Germline loops: CDR1 GTSNPN, CDR2 SVGIG (reference sequence). V shed 3 bases and J 5 bases; nucleotides not matched to a gene: 7. The CDR3 is CAWRVGGVDNEQFF. The CDR3, as DNA: TGTGCCTGGAGGGTGGGAGGGGTGGACAATGAGCAGTTCTTC.

In nucleotides, the CDR3 is TGCGCCAGCAGCCCGGGACTAGCGGGGGGGAGAGGAGAGACCCAGTACTTC. This codes for CASSPGLAGGRGETQYF. This chain joins TRBV5-1 and TRBJ2-5; 16 bases align to TRBD2. With V trimmed by 4 bases and J by 4 bases, 7 bases remained unmatched. CDR1 is SGHRS, CDR2 YFSETQ, per germline. The CDR3 contains 17 residues.

This chain links TRBV30 with TRBJ2-4; D might be TRBD1 or TRBD2, each matching 6 bases. Per the germline V gene, CDR1 is GTSNPN and CDR2 is SVGIG (reference sequence). CDR3 length: 20 residues. V was pared by 4 bases and J by 1 base, with 29 bases between. For the CDR3, the DNA is TGTGCCTGGACCCCAGGGTTCCGGGGGCGAGGTCGGTACGCCAAAAACATTCAGTACTTC. Its translation is CAWTPGFRGRGRYAKNIQYF. Based on the CDR3 plus reference TRBV30 and TRBJ2-4, the full variable domain is SQTIHQWPATLVQPVGSPLSLECTVEGTSNPNLYWYRQAAGRGLQLLFYSVGIGQISSEVPQNLSASRPQDRQFILSSKKLLLSDSGFYLCAWTPGFRGRGRYAKNIQYFGAGTRLSVL.

The genes are TRBV25-1 and TRBJ2-2; D is possibly TRBD1 (5 bases). Looked up from germline, CDR1 is MGHDK and CDR2 is SYGVNS. The CDR3 has 12 residues. V shed 6 bases and J shed 9 bases, with 11 bases lying between them. The DNA of the CDR3 is TGTGCCAGCAGGGGGCTAAGAAGGGAGCTGTTTTTT. It encodes CASRGLRRELFF.

The CDR3 sequence: CASSQSVTGDGYTF. CDR3 bases: TGCGCCAGCAGTCAATCGGTTACCGGGGATGGCTACACCTTC. The genes are TRBV23-1 and TRBJ1-2; D not certain. TRBV23-1 is known as an ORF, though its function is uncertain. Between the trimmed V and J ends, which lost 0 bases and 6 bases, there was a span of 11 bases. This CDR3 is 14 amino acids long.

The genes are TRBV10-3 and TRBJ2-5, with a tentative D call TRBD2 (5 bases). The CDR3 has 15 amino acids. Germline assignment: CDR1 ENHRY and CDR2 SYGVKD. Trimming removed 6 bases at V and 5 bases at J, with 19 bases between. DNA for the CDR3: TGTGCCATCAGCGACCCGAGAACTAGTTTTGAGACCCAGTACTTC. It specifies CAISDPRTSFETQYF.

This clone was detected only a few times. V gene TRBV11-2 combines with J gene TRBJ1-5, with D perhaps matching TRBD1 (6 bases). This CDR3 region has 15 residues. Germline-derived CDR1 and CDR2 are SGHAT and FQNNGV. Trimming took off 5 bases at V and 2 bases at J, with 13 bases between the two ends. Here the CDR3 DNA reads TGTGCCAGCAGCGTACAGGGCGGGGGCAATCAGCCCCAGCATTTT. This codes for CASSVQGGGNQPQHF.

This clone has just a few counts. The chain employs TRBV30 and TRBJ1-2; D remains ambiguous. This CDR3 has 14 residues. Trimming took 3 bases from V and 8 from J, leaving 19 bases between them. CDR1 and CDR2 (germline): GTSNPN, SVGIG (reference sequence). DNA of the CDR3: TGTGCCTGGAGCGGGAGTGGTGGCCCCCGGGGCTACACCTTC. Protein product: CAWSGSGGPRGYTF.

This clone showed up just a few times. Within the sample, other DNA sequences also encode this same CDR3. The V gene is TRBV30, the J gene TRBJ2-5; D unresolved. The CDR3 sequence is 11 residues long. Deletions cut 1 base from V and 5 bases from J, with 5 bases between. Germline CDR1 reads GTSNPN; CDR2 reads SVGIG (reference sequence). The CDR3 sequence is CAWSARETQYF. CDR3 bases: TGTGCCTGGAGTGCAAGGGAGACCCAGTACTTC.

This clone was counted only a few times. This sample also contains other DNA sequences that code for the same CDR3. The chain uses TRBV6-5 and TRBJ2-5; 11 bases are a match to TRBD2. Trimming took 2 bases from V and 5 from J; bases not matched to a gene: 4. Germline CDR1 MNHEY, CDR2 SVGAGI. CDR3 size: 15 residues. The CDR3 here is CASSYITSGGETQYF. The CDR3 DNA reads TGTGCCAGCAGTTACATTACTAGCGGGGGTGAGACCCAGTACTTC.